Reported below is one T cell receptor beta chain. Adults between about 18 and 95 years of age took part from about 24 US areas. Resolution of symptoms, clearance, or two negative PCRs was present in recovered Cohort 3 donors. This specimen belongs to a study of blood T cell repertoires in COVID-19. Background on the study: T cells, B-cell-depleted T cells, or PBMCs supplied cDNA or gDNA.

Sequenced by immunoSEQ multiplex PCR; TCRdb stores in-frame clones only, minus some. The sample has about 370,000 clones; roughly nine tenths are singletons. V lost 8 bases, J lost 5 bases, and 6 bases stayed unmatched. Germline V gene sequence: CDR1 SGHVS, CDR2 FQNEAQ. There are 14 residues in the CDR3. This chain connects TRBV7-8 to TRBJ2-5; 12 positions match TRBD2. Sequencing used PBMCs or T cells enriched from blood (not recorded which). The source of this sequence is a man aged 18-30 years who had recovered from COVID-19. This chain's CDR3 is CASEGLAGRETQYF. Written as DNA, the CDR3 is TGTGCCAGCGAGGGACTAGCGGGTCGGGAGACCCAGTACTTC.